This T cell receptor beta chain was retrieved from a study of blood T cells in healthy people across ages. Combining a sample-barcoded 5' primer with a J-beta primer mix, a second PCR ran for 7 to 11 cycles. One entry per CDR3 protein, called by TCRdb with MiXCR from the 5' RACE reads. The table includes a few hundred thousand distinct CDR3 sequences, around 30% detected once. This CDR3 has 15 residues. Germline CDR1 reads MGHRA; CDR2 reads YSYEKL. The V end lost 1 base, the J end lost 5 bases, and 13 bases lay between the germline ends. The chain is built from TRBV4-1 and TRBJ2-3; D is uncertain. Sequences were obtained from blood. This TCR came from a woman aged 70-85 years in good health. The CDR3 nucleotides read TGCGCCAGCAGCCAAGCAGCTGCTGGCGGAGATACGCAGTATTTT. This translates into CASSQAAAGGDTQYF.